The present entry profiles one T cell receptor beta chain with its context. Original analysis: Reference gene primers were amplified, and this amplification served to estimate nucleated cell counts. The table came from immunoSEQ multiplex PCR; TCRdb's copy has only in-frame clones and leaves some out. The V and J calls and clone size were taken over from that table, and D and trimming were inferred from the DNA. The top ten hold approximately 3.2% of the sample, which has approximately 500,000 clones, over 75% seen once. CDR1 is KGHSH and CDR2 is LQKENI in the germline V gene. Trimming removed 2 bases from V and 10 bases from J, with 12 bases in between. This CDR3 region has 14 residues. The sample is drawn from a study of blood T cell repertoires in COVID-19. The wider study: Donors in the United States, Italy and Spain gave samples during acute or convalescent COVID-19. Sources were T cells, B-cell-depleted T cells, or PBMCs; the material itself was cDNA or gDNA.

The chain recombines TRBV18 with TRBJ1-6; D not certain. The receptor was isolated from a human donor in a cohort sampled during active COVID-19. Input material: peripheral blood. The CDR3 here is CASSPGYEQSPLHF. The CDR3 DNA follows: TGTGCCAGCTCACCAGGTTATGAACAATCACCCCTCCACTTT.